A selection of T cell receptor beta chains follows, all from one sample in a study of blood T cell repertoires in COVID-19. Assay: immunoSEQ multiplex PCR; the TCRdb copy retains only in-frame clones and omits some. Of about 36,000 clones in the sample, 78% are singletons; the top ten hold about 33%. Material: peripheral blood. The receptors derive from a man between 60 and 75 years old with acute or convalescent COVID-19. Both conserved end residues are part of each CDR3. D genes are given only for firm matches. The size entry is marked missing in some rows and otherwise reads once, few, many or a size class.

V	size	J	D	DNA	CDR3
TRBV2	-	TRBJ1-5	TRBD1	TGTGCCAGCAGAAACAGGGGGGGCGGCAATCAGCCCCAGCATTTT	CASRNRGGGNQPQHF
TRBV9	-	TRBJ2-1	TRBD2	TGTGCCAGCAGCGAGTTAGCGGGAGGGCCCTACAATGAGCAGTTCTTC	CASSELAGGPYNEQFF
TRBV4-3	-	TRBJ1-4	-	TGCGCCAGCAGCCCCAGACTGAATGAAAAACTGTTTTTT	CASSPRLNEKLFF
TRBV11-3	-	TRBJ1-1	-	TGTGCCAGCAGCGCCGGGCAGGGTGCCTCTGAAGCTTTCTTT	CASSAGQGASEAFF
TRBV11-3	few	TRBJ2-5	TRBD2	TGTGCCAGCAGCTTAGGGCTAGCGGGAGAAGAGACCCAGTACTTC	CASSLGLAGEETQYF
TRBV12-3/TRBV12-4	-	TRBJ2-4	TRBD1	TGTGCCAGCAGTGGGGACAGGGAGGACATTCAGTACTTC	CASSGDREDIQYF
TRBV25-1	-	TRBJ2-2	TRBD1	TGTGCCAGCAGCAGGGGGCCCGGGGAGCTGTTTTTT	CASSRGPGELFF
TRBV6-6	-	TRBJ1-5	-	TGTGCCAGCAGGCAACAGGCTTATAGCAATCAGCCCCAGCATTTT	CASRQQAYSNQPQHF
TRBV28	-	TRBJ2-5	-	TGTGCCAGCACTGGGAGTTCAGAGACCCAGTACTTC	CASTGSSETQYF
TRBV19	-	TRBJ2-5	-	TGTGCCAGTAGTATTAAAGGGGTAGAGACCCAGTACTTC	CASSIKGVETQYF
TRBV29-1	-	TRBJ2-2	TRBD1	TGCAGCGTTGCCAGGGGGCGGACCGGGGAGCTGTTTTTT	CSVARGRTGELFF
TRBV27	-	TRBJ2-3	TRBD1	TGTGCCAGCAGTCTTCCGGGACAGGGATTTGGTACGCAGTATTTT	CASSLPGQGFGTQYF
TRBV9	-	TRBJ2-3	-	TGTGCCAGCAGCGTAGCTACGAATAGCGGAGGCACAGATACGCAGTATTTT	CASSVATNSGGTDTQYF
TRBV7-2	-	TRBJ2-5	TRBD2	TGTGCCAGCAGCTTAAACGCGGGGGGAGAGACCCAGTACTTC	CASSLNAGGETQYF
TRBV5-5	-	TRBJ1-1	-	TGTGCCAGCAGCTTGCCCCAGGGCGGTGGTGAAGCTTTCTTT	CASSLPQGGGEAFF
TRBV28	once	TRBJ2-5	TRBD2	TGTGCCAGCAGACCCTCTAGCGGGAGGGCCGTCGAGACCCAGTACTTC	CASRPSSGRAVETQYF
TRBV5-6	-	TRBJ2-3	TRBD1	TGTGCCAGCAGCTTGGTGGACAGGGTTTCAGATACGCAGTATTTT	CASSLVDRVSDTQYF
TRBV5-1	-	TRBJ2-5	TRBD2	TGCGCCAGCAGCTTGGACAGCGGGAAAGAGACCCAGTACTTC	CASSLDSGKETQYF
TRBV14	-	TRBJ2-3	-	TGTGCCAGCAGCCAAGGGCGGGCCTTGAGAAATACGCAGTATTTT	CASSQGRALRNTQYF
TRBV29-1	-	TRBJ1-3	-	TGCAGCGTTGAAACAGGGAACGGAAACACCATATATTTT	CSVETGNGNTIYF
TRBV6-5	-	TRBJ1-2	TRBD1	TGTGCCACGCAGTGGGGACAGGCTTATGGCTACACCTTC	CATQWGQAYGYTF
TRBV18	-	TRBJ2-5	-	TGTGCCAGCTCACCACAACGGACTCAGGCGGAGACCCAGTACTTC	CASSPQRTQAETQYF
TRBV11-2	medium-sized	TRBJ1-6	-	TGTGCCAGCAGCTTAGAACGCTTTGGAAGGACCTCAGGGAATTCACCCCTCCACTTT	CASSLERFGRTSGNSPLHF
TRBV5-1	-	TRBJ2-3	-	TGCGCCAGCAGCTTCTACACAGGGCCAGATACGCAGTATTTT	CASSFYTGPDTQYF
TRBV28	-	TRBJ2-5	-	TGTGCCAGCAATACGGGGCGGGGGACCCAGTACTTC	CASNTGRGTQYF
TRBV6-6	-	TRBJ1-2	-	TGTGCCAGCAGTTACTCGGGCACCATCTATGGCTACACCTTC	CASSYSGTIYGYTF
TRBV2	-	TRBJ2-7	-	TGTGCCAGCAGCAGGGATCTATCGACCTACGAGCAGTACTTC	CASSRDLSTYEQYF
TRBV28	-	TRBJ2-1	-	TGTGCCAGCAGTTTATCCCGGGGTTTTCACAATGAGCAGTTCTTC	CASSLSRGFHNEQFF
TRBV4-1	-	TRBJ1-2	TRBD1	TGCGCCAGCAGCCCGAACACAGGGGGTAACTATGGCTACACCTTC	CASSPNTGGNYGYTF
TRBV4-1	few	TRBJ2-3	TRBD2	TGCGCCAGCAGCCAACCCGGGACTAGCGGCCTCACAGATACGCAGTATTTT	CASSQPGTSGLTDTQYF
TRBV7-2	-	TRBJ1-3	TRBD1	TGTGCCAGCAGCTTTAGTGGGACAGCATTAATTGGAAACACCATATATTTT	CASSFSGTALIGNTIYF
TRBV7-8	-	TRBJ2-2	-	TGTGCCAGCAGCTCAACAGCGAACACCGGGGAGCTGTTTTTT	CASSSTANTGELFF
TRBV4-2	-	TRBJ2-7	-	TGTGCCAGCAGCCAGGAACAGGGGAGGGAGCAGTACTTC	CASSQEQGREQYF
TRBV10-3	-	TRBJ1-1	-	TGTGCCATCGGAGGACAGACGAACACTGAAGCTTTCTTT	CAIGGQTNTEAFF
TRBV6-5	-	TRBJ1-1	-	TGTGCCAGCAGCCGATTCCCGGGACAGAACACTGAAGCTTTCTTT	CASSRFPGQNTEAFF
TRBV2	-	TRBJ1-2	-	TGTGCCAGCAGTGAGACAGACGGCTACACCTTC	CASSETDGYTF
TRBV27	-	TRBJ2-2	TRBD2	TGTGCCAGCAGTTTAACAGCGGGAGGTACCGGGGAGCTGTTTTTT	CASSLTAGGTGELFF
TRBV7-2	few	TRBJ1-6	TRBD1	TGTGCCAGCAGCACGCCACTCGGGACAGGAGGCTATAATTCACCCCTCCACTTT	CASSTPLGTGGYNSPLHF
TRBV25-1	-	TRBJ2-7	TRBD2	TGTGCCAGCAGTGGGACTAGCGGGAGAAGGCGGAGCGCCTACGAGCAGTACTTC	CASSGTSGRRRSAYEQYF
TRBV6-5	-	TRBJ1-2	-	TGTGCCAGCCAATTACAGGGCTATGGCTACACCTTC	CASQLQGYGYTF
TRBV11-3	once	TRBJ2-5	-	TGTGCCAGCAGCTTTGGACAGCGACAAGAGACCCAGTACTTC	CASSFGQRQETQYF
TRBV29-1	-	TRBJ1-2	TRBD1	TGCAGCGTTGGACAGGGGGATGGCTACACCTTC	CSVGQGDGYTF
TRBV25-1	once	TRBJ2-5	TRBD1	TGTGCCAGCAGTAGGACAGGATACCAAGAGACCCAGTACTTC	CASSRTGYQETQYF
TRBV5-8	-	TRBJ2-5	-	TGTGCCAGCAGCCCCACCCTAGGTCAAGAGACCCAGTACTTC	CASSPTLGQETQYF
TRBV25-1	-	TRBJ2-7	-	TGTGCCACGCGACAGGGAGGTACCCACGAGCAGTACTTC	CATRQGGTHEQYF
TRBV29-1	once	TRBJ2-7	TRBD2	TGCAGCGTTGTCAGCGGGGGGCGCCACGAGCAGTACTTC	CSVVSGGRHEQYF
TRBV6-5	-	TRBJ2-7	TRBD2	TGTGCCAGCAGATCCCCGGCGGGGGACGAGCAGTACTTC	CASRSPAGDEQYF
TRBV5-1	-	TRBJ2-3	-	TGCGCCAGCAGCTTGAGCAATTTAGAAAGCACAGATACGCAGTATTTT	CASSLSNLESTDTQYF
TRBV4-2	-	TRBJ1-1	TRBD1	TGTGCCAGCAACGAGGAGACAGGGTGGGGACACACTGAAGCTTTCTTT	CASNEETGWGHTEAFF
TRBV7-8	few	TRBJ2-1	TRBD2	TGTGCCAGCAGCCGCTGGGGTCTGGCGGGAGGGGATGAGCAGTTCTTC	CASSRWGLAGGDEQFF